Below, 14 T cell receptor beta chains from the same sample are listed, as sequenced in a study of shared clonotypes between healthy human individuals. Sequencing used immunoSEQ multiplex PCR; TCRdb keeps in-frame clones, though not all of them. The repertoire includes about 2.3 million clones, 80% to 95% of them detected once, and under 0.45% sits in the top ten. What was sequenced was naive CD4+ T cells from PBMCs. Subset of the sample: CD45RA+ positively selected. The receptors were gathered from a man aged 18 to 30 in good health. Some clones in this sample may be carry-over from other donors' samples.

V is TRBV11-3 and J is TRBJ2-2, with 8 bases that match TRBD1. The CDR3 consists of 17 residues. Germline V gene sequence: CDR1 SGHNT, CDR2 YENEEA. V shed 1 base, J shed 4 bases, and the junction held 8 bases outside the gene matches. CDR3 loop: CASSLGSPGGSTGELFF. In DNA form, the CDR3 reads TGTGCCAGCAGCTTAGGATCCCCAGGGGGCAGCACCGGGGAGCTGTTTTTT. The whole variable domain, filled in from reference TRBV11-3 and TRBJ2-2, reads EAGVVQSPRYKIIEKKQPVAFWCNPISGHNTLYWYLQNLGQGPELLIRYENEEAVDDSQLPKDRFSAERLKGVDSTLKIQPAELGDSAVYLCASSLGSPGGSTGELFFGEGSRLTVL.

The rearrangement links TRBV7-8 to TRBJ2-7; 10 positions match TRBD2. The length of the CDR3 is 16 residues. V shed 3 bases and J 3 bases; nucleotides not matched to a gene: 8. Germline V gene data show CDR1 as SGHVS and CDR2 as FQNEAQ. The CDR3 nucleotides are TGTGCCAGCAGCTTGGGACTAGCGCGAACCTACTACGAGCAGTACTTC. Encoded protein: CASSLGLARTYYEQYF.

The chain links TRBV5-1 to TRBJ1-5; D perhaps matches TRBD1 (5 bases). V dropped 0 bases and J dropped 7 bases, with 14 bases sitting between them. This CDR3 contains 15 residues. Germline V gene lookup returns CDR1 SGHRS and CDR2 YFSETQ. In DNA form, the CDR3 reads TGCGCCAGCAGCTTGGGGGACCTCTCGGGGCAGCCCCAGCATTTT. This gives the protein CASSLGDLSGQPQHF.

This chain uses TRBV4-1 with TRBJ2-1; TRBD2 agrees at 10 bases. CDR1 is MGHRA, CDR2 YSYEKL, per germline. The junction had 6 bases not matched to a gene; V was cut back by 2 bases and J by 2 bases. The CDR3 has 17 amino acids. The CDR3: CASSQMLAGVAYNEQFF. CDR3 in DNA: TGCGCCAGCAGCCAAATGCTAGCGGGAGTTGCCTACAATGAGCAGTTCTTC.

This clone was picked up a small number of times. The chain has TRBV18 and TRBJ2-4, with a weak D call TRBD1 (6 bases). The CDR3 extends over 14 amino acids. Trimming pared 0 bases from V and 9 bases from J, leaving 12 bases between. The germline CDR1 and CDR2 sequences are KGHSH and LQKENI. Here the CDR3 reads CASSPPQGRGIQYF. Written as DNA, the CDR3 is TGTGCCAGCTCACCACCTCAGGGGCGAGGCATTCAGTACTTC.

The chain employs TRBV19 and TRBJ1-1; the D is unclear. The CDR3 has 15 amino acids. Germline V CDR1 and CDR2: LNHDA, SQIVND (reference sequence). The V end was cut by 3 bases, the J end by 0 bases, with 11 bases between. The CDR3 loop reads CASSIRILMNTEAFF. CDR3 nucleotide sequence: TGTGCCAGTAGTATTAGGATACTTATGAACACTGAAGCTTTCTTT.

The V and J genes are TRBV28 and TRBJ2-3, with 8 bases fitting TRBD2. Germline CDR1 and CDR2: MDHEN and SYDVKM. The V segment lost 3 bases and the J segment 4 bases; nucleotides outside the gene matches: 6. The CDR3 totals 15 residues. The CDR3 nucleotides are TGTGCCAGCAGTTTCGGCGGGAGGAGGGCAGATACGCAGTATTTT. This codes for CASSFGGRRADTQYF.

The rearrangement uses TRBV11-2 and TRBJ2-5; 7 bases fit TRBD2. There are 14 residues in the CDR3. Germline V gene sequence: CDR1 SGHAT, CDR2 FQNNGV. Trimming took 6 bases from V and 0 from J; bases not matched to a gene: 4. The CDR3 loop reads CASRPLADQETQYF. The CDR3 DNA sequence: TGTGCCAGCAGACCTCTAGCGGACCAAGAGACCCAGTACTTC.

The rearrangement joins TRBV6-5 to TRBJ2-7; D is tentatively TRBD1 or TRBD2 (5 bases each). The CDR3 consists of 14 residues. The V gene lost 2 bases and the J gene lost 6 bases, with 14 bases spanning the gap. The V gene's germline CDR1 is MNHEY and CDR2 SVGAGI. CDR3 loop: CASSYGTRTGEQYF. As DNA, the CDR3 is TGTGCCAGCAGTTACGGGACGCGCACGGGCGAGCAGTACTTC.

V usage is TRBV10-3 and J usage is TRBJ1-1; D remains ambiguous. CDR3 length equals 16 residues. The V gene's germline CDR1 is ENHRY and CDR2 SYGVKD. V dropped 0 bases and J dropped 0 bases, with 11 bases sitting between them. The CDR3 DNA sequence: TGTGCCATCAGTGAGTCCCTCGGACTAATGAACACTGAAGCTTTCTTT. Translated, it gives CAISESLGLMNTEAFF.

This clone was seen once. V is TRBV5-1 and J is TRBJ1-1, with a possible D match to TRBD1 (5 bases). The germline V gene encodes CDR1 SGHRS and CDR2 YFSETQ. The CDR3 runs to 17 residues. V lost 0 bases and J lost 0, with 15 bases in between. The CDR3 DNA sequence: TGCGCCAGCAGCTTGGGGGGTCAGGGACCAATGAACACTGAAGCTTTCTTT. Translation: CASSLGGQGPMNTEAFF.

This clone was picked up one time. This specimen includes other DNA sequences encoding the same CDR3. V gene TRBV11-1 combines with J gene TRBJ1-1; D not certain. The CDR3 loop spans 13 amino acids. V gave up 5 bases and J gave up 3 bases, with 10 bases separating them. Germline V CDR1 and CDR2: SGHAT, FQDESV (reference sequence). CDR3 region: CASSLVRDTEAFF. The DNA for the CDR3 is TGTGCCAGCAGCCTAGTGAGGGACACTGAAGCTTTCTTT.

The chain uses TRBV5-8 and TRBJ2-7, with a weak D call TRBD1 (6 bases). The CDR3 covers 16 residues. V gave up 0 bases and J gave up 0 bases, with 13 bases separating them. Germline V lookup: CDR1 SGHTS, CDR2 YDEGEE. The CDR3 DNA is TGTGCCAGCAGCTTGGATCCGGACAGAACCTCCTACGAGCAGTACTTC. Protein: CASSLDPDRTSYEQYF.

CDR3 in DNA: TGCAGCGTTGTCGGTGGCACCTCCTACAATGAGCAGTTCTTC. Encoded protein: CSVVGGTSYNEQFF. V and J are TRBV29-1 and TRBJ2-1, with D unclear. Trimming removed 4 bases from V and 0 bases from J, with 10 bases in between. The CDR3 spans 14 residues. Germline CDR1 SQVTM, CDR2 ANQGSEA.